This TCR beta chain was observed in a study of T cell responses to AZD1222 COVID-19 vaccine (dated by TCRdb to the early 2020s). Regarding the research as a whole: A total of about 230 trial participants underwent TCR sequencing, of whom around 200 received two doses of AZD1222 and some 25 received two doses of the MenACWY control vaccine. Trial participants were enrolled by age into subgroups of 18-55, 56-69 and 70-plus years, and around 150, 28 and 57 TCR-sequenced participants, respectively, were included in these subgroups.

The time point label on this specimen signifies: about 28 days (+/-7) after the second vaccine dose. AZD1222 recipients given second doses at about 4 weeks or at about 12 weeks were pooled, since spike-specific TCR depth and breadth were not found to differ between the two schedules. Vaccinee samples came from UK trials COV001 and COV002, including a single-blind randomized controlled phase 2/3 trial of AZD1222 (ChAdOx1 nCoV-19) in healthy adults. For TCRbeta chain sequencing, PBMC samples were collected from trial participants at day 0 and at day 28 after the second dose. Worth noting for this clone: It has no known antigen specificity. Nothing much larger sits one base from this clone, and base qualities are not available.

Study-level results and caveats: CD4 TCRs associated with the vaccine covered the entire spike protein, and the dominant responses were in regions 160-218 and 743-854. No day 14 peak-response samples were available, so repertoires were characterized only after the peak T cell response. Participants were mostly white British and included more females than males, and it was suggested by the authors that clonal diversity may have been underestimated. The 56-69-year group was small, and its depth increase did not reach significance, likely because of low power. Conclusions about previously exposed vaccinees were limited because only five to seven AZD1222 recipients were SARS-CoV-2 seropositive at baseline. Nearly half of unique spike-specific TCRs reportedly recognized epitopes outside regions mutated in the B.1.351 and B.1.1.7 variants. Spike-specific TCR breadth and depth rose significantly after two AZD1222 doses compared with day 0 and with MenACWY recipients.

The CDR3 regions of human TCRbeta chains were analyzed by immunosequencing. In the authors' own workflow: Repertoire TCRs were checked for matches against a reference library of SARS-CoV-2-specific TCRs that had been generated using the MIRA antigen-specificity platform. Breadth meant the fraction of unique TCRs that were SARS-CoV-2-associated, whereas depth meant the fraction of total T cells that were SARS-CoV-2-associated. Each spike-specific TCR was assigned to its reactive spike region and to a CD4 or CD8 class using the MIRA data. Log10-transformed breadth and depth values were compared by one-way ANOVA with Sidak's multiple comparisons tests. In its TCRdb copy, this immuneACCESS table keeps in-frame sequences only and misses some clones. Where compared with another copy, unresolved V genes explain less than half of these, and the others have no known cause. D and trimming were read from the DNA, whereas the V and J calls and clone size are those reported in that table. In this sample the table shows fewer than 150,000 clones, 88% of which occur a single time. In total, the top ten clones hold roughly 6.1% of the sample.

V has 4 bases trimmed and J has 4 bases trimmed; junction bases matching no gene number 4. According to the germline V gene (reference sequence), CDR1 reads SEHNR and CDR2 reads FQNEAQ. From the cysteine through the phenylalanine, the CDR3 covers 14 amino acids. Only CDR3 DNA remains: 42 bases, in frame from the first base. Rearrangement joined TRBV7-9 to TRBJ1-3; 7 central bases correspond to TRBD1. The clonotype originates from an adult who received the AZD1222 COVID-19 vaccine. Sequences were derived from peripheral blood, sampled 28 days after the second AZD1222 dose. CDR3 sequence: CASSSGGFGNTIYF. At the DNA level, the sequence is TGTGCCAGCAGCTCAGGGGGGTTCGGAAACACCATATATTTT.